These 22 T cell receptor beta chains came from one sample sequenced in a study of blood T cell repertoires in COVID-19. Profiling relied on immunoSEQ multiplex PCR, and the TCRdb table lists in-frame clones only, not all of them. The table records tens of thousands of clones, more than 75% of them present only once. The specimen was peripheral blood. These TCRs come from a woman aged 80 or over with acute or convalescent COVID-19.

The DNA for the CDR3 is TGTGCCAGCAGCTTATTGCCAGGGGATGGCTACACCTTC. Its translation: CASSLLPGDGYTF. The chain employs TRBV7-3 and TRBJ1-2, with D tentatively TRBD1 (6 bases). Germline V CDR1 and CDR2: SGHTA, FQGTGA. This CDR3 spans 13 amino acids. Deletions cut 2 bases from V and 6 bases from J, with 10 bases between. The complete variable domain, with remaining parts taken from reference TRBV7-3 and TRBJ1-2, reads GAGVSQTPSNKVTEKGKYVELRCDPISGHTALYWYRQSLGQGPEFLIYFQGTGAADDSGLPNDRFFAVRPEGSVSTLKIQRTERGDSAVYLCASSLLPGDGYTFGSGTRLTVV.

The CDR3 protein is CASSPDRGQRETQYF. The CDR3 DNA sequence: TGCGCCAGCAGCCCAGACAGGGGGCAGCGCGAGACCCAGTACTTC. This chain uses TRBV5-1 with TRBJ2-5, with 10 bases that match TRBD1. The CDR3 totals 15 residues. V trimming: 4 bases; J trimming: 5 bases; junction bases outside the gene matches: 8. Germline V CDR1 and CDR2: SGHRS, YFSETQ. The full variable domain, rest sourced from reference TRBV5-1 and TRBJ2-5, is KAGVTQTPRYLIKTRGQQVTLSCSPISGHRSVSWYQQTPGQGLQFLFEYFSETQRNKGNFPGRFSGRQFSNSRSEMNVSTLELGDSALYLCASSPDRGQRETQYFGPGTRLLVL.

The rearrangement uses TRBV28 and TRBJ1-2; D is uncertain. The CDR3 is 13 residues long. The V gene lost 3 bases and the J gene lost 2 bases, with 7 bases spanning the gap. In germline, CDR1 is MDHEN, CDR2 SYDVKM. The CDR3 sequence: CASSFNLNYGYTF. The CDR3 DNA reads as TGTGCCAGCAGTTTTAACCTAAACTATGGCTACACCTTC.

The chain combines TRBV3-1 (or the pseudogene TRBV3-2) with TRBJ2-3; TRBD2 matches 15 bases. Germline values: CDR1 LGHDT, CDR2 YNNKEL (reference sequence). CDR3 length: 18 amino acids. Trimming at V came to 1 base and at J to 10 bases, leaving 12 bases not matched to a gene. CDR3 DNA sequence: TGTGCCAGCAGCCAAGTTCCGCCGGGACTAGCGGGAGGTTATGCGCAGTATTTT. Translated: CASSQVPPGLAGGYAQYF.

The chain uses TRBV19 and TRBJ2-5; 8 bases map to TRBD1. The germline V gene has CDR1 LNHDA and CDR2 SQIVND (reference sequence). Trimming took 5 bases from V and 2 from J; bases not matched to a gene: 4. This CDR3 contains 14 residues. In DNA form, the CDR3 reads TGTGCCAGTAGTGGTAACAGGGGGCAAGAGACCCAGTACTTC. Protein: CASSGNRGQETQYF.

This chain joins TRBV6-1 and TRBJ2-1, with TRBD2 matching 7 bases. This CDR3 comprises 14 residues. From germline, CDR1 is MNHNS and CDR2 SASEGT. V was clipped by 2 bases and J by 7 bases; unmatched bases: 5. This CDR3 reads CASSELVSGNEQFF. The CDR3 DNA follows: TGTGCCAGCAGTGAACTTGTTAGCGGGAATGAGCAGTTCTTC.

The genes are TRBV18 and TRBJ2-7; TRBD1 might be the D (7 bases). The germline V gene has CDR1 KGHSH and CDR2 LQKENI. The CDR3 has 14 residues. Trimming took 5 bases from V and 2 from J, leaving 13 bases between them. The CDR3 sequence is CASSSRGEPYEQYV. CDR3 DNA: TGTGCCAGCTCAAGCAGGGGGGAGCCCTACGAGCAGTACGTC.

The chain employs TRBV2 and TRBJ2-1, with TRBD2 matching 9 bases. The germline V gene encodes CDR1 SNHLY and CDR2 FYNNEI. Trimming at V came to 5 bases and at J to 9 bases, leaving 8 bases not matched to a gene. The CDR3 consists of 14 residues. The CDR3 sequence: CASSWTSVAVEQFF. The CDR3 nucleotides are TGTGCCAGCAGTTGGACTAGCGTGGCTGTTGAGCAGTTCTTC.

The chain links TRBV19 to TRBJ1-1; TRBD1 agrees at 7 bases. Trimming at V came to 4 bases and at J to 4 bases, leaving 3 bases not matched to a gene. This CDR3 is built from 13 residues. The germline gives CDR1 LNHDA, CDR2 SQIVND (reference sequence). CDR3 coding DNA: TGTGCCAGTAGTAGACAGGGTCCCACTGAAGCTTTCTTT. Translating it yields CASSRQGPTEAFF.

J is TRBJ2-1 and V is TRBV27; TRBD1 is a possible D gene (5 bases). This CDR3 has 12 residues. Germline V CDR1 and CDR2: MNHEY, SMNVEV (reference sequence). V lost 5 bases, J lost 10 bases, and 12 bases lay in between. The CDR3, as DNA: TGTGCCAGCAGTCCCACTGGGGCGGAGCAGTTCTTC. It specifies CASSPTGAEQFF.

J is TRBJ2-1 and V is TRBV27; TRBD2 matches 11 bases. The trim removed 4 bases at V and 9 bases at J, leaving 17 bases unmatched. The CDR3 is 18 residues long. Germline-derived CDR1 and CDR2 are MNHEY and SMNVEV (reference sequence). The DNA for the CDR3 is TGTGCCAGCAGTTCCCGACAGGGAGGTAGCGGGAGGGCCGGTGAGCAGTTCTTC. It yields the protein CASSSRQGGSGRAGEQFF.

The chain couples TRBV7-9 to TRBJ1-4, with D maybe TRBD1 (5 bases). The CDR3 runs 15 residues. V lost 1 base and J lost 0, with 6 bases in between. The germline V gene has CDR1 SEHNR and CDR2 FQNEAQ (reference sequence). CDR3 sequence reads: CASSLGQSTNEKLFF. Here the CDR3 DNA reads TGTGCCAGCAGCTTAGGACAGTCAACTAATGAAAAACTGTTTTTT.

The V call is TRBV30, the J call TRBJ2-2; D unclear. The CDR3 extends over 12 amino acids. The germline V gene has CDR1 GTSNPN and CDR2 SVGIG (reference sequence). V was trimmed by 2 bases and J by 3 bases, leaving 4 bases between them. The CDR3 region is CAWSRDTGELFF. CDR3 in DNA: TGTGCCTGGAGTAGAGACACCGGGGAGCTGTTTTTT.

This chain joins TRBV5-6 and TRBJ1-4, with D tentatively TRBD1 (6 bases). The length of the CDR3 is 16 residues. The V and J ends lost 6 bases and 5 bases respectively, with 20 bases between them. CDR1 is SGHDT and CDR2 is YYEEEE in the germline V gene. CDR3 region: CASIRTPDRLNEKLFF. In DNA form, the CDR3 reads TGTGCCAGCATCAGAACCCCCGACAGGTTAAATGAAAAACTGTTTTTT. The entire variable domain, with the rest obtained from reference TRBV5-6 and TRBJ1-4, is as follows: DAGVTQSPTHLIKTRGQQVTLRCSPKSGHDTVSWYQQALGQGPQFIFQYYEEEERQRGNFPDRFSGHQFPNYSSELNVNALLLGDSALYLCASIRTPDRLNEKLFFGSGTQLSVL.

The chain couples TRBV20-1 to TRBJ2-5; 9 bases line up with TRBD1. Trimming at V came to 3 bases and at J to 0 bases, leaving 8 bases not matched to a gene. Germline V gene lookup returns CDR1 DFQATT and CDR2 SNEGSKA (reference sequence). The CDR3 length is 16 residues. The CDR3 region has the DNA TGCAGTGCTAGTGGGGCCGGGACAGGGTACCAAGAGACCCAGTACTTC. Amino acids: CSASGAGTGYQETQYF.

V and J are TRBV7-3 and TRBJ1-1, with 10 bases lining up with TRBD1. Germline CDR1 reads SGHTA; CDR2 reads FQGTGA. The V segment lost 5 bases and the J segment 6 bases; nucleotides outside the gene matches: 6. The length of the CDR3 is 14 residues. In nucleotides, the CDR3 is TGTGCCAGCAGCGCCGGGACAGGGGCTTCTGAAGCTTTCTTT. It is translated as CASSAGTGASEAFF. Looking up the rest from reference TRBV7-3 and TRBJ1-1 gives the full variable domain: GAGVSQTPSNKVTEKGKYVELRCDPISGHTALYWYRQSLGQGPEFLIYFQGTGAADDSGLPNDRFFAVRPEGSVSTLKIQRTERGDSAVYLCASSAGTGASEAFFGQGTRLTVV.

The genes are TRBV24-1 and TRBJ2-3; D is uncertain. The CDR3 covers 14 residues. Trimming pared 6 bases from V and 3 bases from J, leaving 12 bases between. Germline CDR1 reads KGHDR; CDR2 reads SFDVKD. CDR3 DNA: TGTGCCACCAGTCACGGTTTATTGACAGATACGCAGTATTTT. The encoded protein is CATSHGLLTDTQYF.

The V and J genes are TRBV3-1 (or the pseudogene TRBV3-2) and TRBJ1-1; D possibly corresponds to TRBD1 (5 bases). Germline loops: CDR1 LGHDT, CDR2 YNNKEL (reference sequence). This CDR3 has 14 residues. V lost 4 bases, J lost 1 base, and 10 bases lay in between. In DNA, the CDR3 is TGTGCCAGCAGCCCCCGACAGACGAACACTGAAGCTTTCTTT. Translating gives CASSPRQTNTEAFF.

The J gene is TRBJ1-4, the V gene TRBV19; 7 bases are a match to TRBD1. From germline, CDR1 is LNHDA and CDR2 SQIVND (reference sequence). The CDR3 length is 15 residues. J was trimmed by 5 bases and V by 5 bases; bases with no gene match: 8. This CDR3 reads CASSRLGQQNEKLFF. The CDR3 nucleotides read TGTGCCAGTAGTCGACTGGGACAGCAGAATGAAAAACTGTTTTTT.

The V call is TRBV16, the J call TRBJ1-6; no clear D. Trimming shortened V by 0 bases and J by 7 bases, and 10 bases separated the two germline ends. The CDR3 has 15 amino acids. CDR1 is KGHSY and CDR2 is FQNENV in the germline V gene. The CDR3 sequence is CASSQSGQQNSPLHF. The CDR3 bases are TGTGCCAGCAGCCAATCTGGGCAGCAGAATTCACCCCTCCACTTT.

The chain recombines TRBV18 with TRBJ2-1, with 7 bases matching TRBD1. There are 16 residues in the CDR3. After removal of 4 bases from V and 6 bases from J, the junction contained 12 bases not matched to a gene. CDR1 is KGHSH and CDR2 is LQKENI in the germline V gene. This CDR3 reads CASSQRTPSGGNEQFF. Written as DNA, the CDR3 is TGTGCCAGCTCACAGAGGACTCCCTCAGGGGGCAATGAGCAGTTCTTC.

This clone was seen only once. The chain employs TRBV19 and TRBJ2-5; D unresolved. Trimming took off 1 base at V and 4 bases at J, with 10 bases between the two ends. This CDR3 region has 14 residues. CDR1 LNHDA and CDR2 SQIVND come from the germline V gene (reference sequence). CDR3 sequence (DNA): TGTGCCAGTAGTATAGGCCCTTCGGGAGAGACCCAGTACTTC. It codes for CASSIGPSGETQYF.